This T cell receptor (beta chain) comes out of a study of OX40 agonist ivuxolimab in advanced cancers. As for the study in general: Around 40% of patients had received prior checkpoint inhibitor therapy.

General study findings and limits: Nonresponders, in some cases, also had low normalized T-cell clonal expansion.

Notes on this clone: Its antigen is still unknown.

The CDR3 is 15 residues long. Per the germline V gene, CDR1 is SGHTA and CDR2 is FQGNSA. V dropped 5 bases and J dropped 0 bases, with 13 bases sitting between them. Profiling relied on immunoSEQ multiplex PCR, and the TCRdb table lists in-frame clones only, not all of them. The table has 17,000 or so clones, 78% seen once. The TCR originated in an adult with an advanced solid tumor such as melanoma, head and neck, liver or kidney cancer. The chain recombines TRBV7-2 with TRBJ2-5; unclear D gene. Sequencing used CD4+ or CD8+ T cells sorted from blood, obtained in a trial of the OX40 agonist ivuxolimab. The CDR3 protein is CASSALILYQETQYF. The CDR3 DNA follows: TGTGCCAGCAGCGCACTCATCCTATACCAAGAGACCCAGTACTTC.